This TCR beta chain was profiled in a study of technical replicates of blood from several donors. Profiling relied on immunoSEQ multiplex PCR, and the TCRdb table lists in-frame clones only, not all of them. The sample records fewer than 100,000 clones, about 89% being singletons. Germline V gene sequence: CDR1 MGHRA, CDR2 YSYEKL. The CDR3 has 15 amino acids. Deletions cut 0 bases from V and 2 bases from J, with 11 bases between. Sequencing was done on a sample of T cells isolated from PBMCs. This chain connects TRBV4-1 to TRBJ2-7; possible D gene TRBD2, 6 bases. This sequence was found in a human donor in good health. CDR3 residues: CASSQEADYTYEQYF. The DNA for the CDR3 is TGCGCCAGCAGCCAAGAGGCGGACTATACCTACGAGCAGTACTTC.